This TCR beta chain is from a study of T cells in Graves' hyperthyroidism and ophthalmopathy. Notes on the study in general: Among clonotypes expanded in thyroid above 0.001, most were also found in blood.

After removal of 4 bases from V and 13 bases from J, the junction contained 11 bases not matched to a gene. This CDR3 has 13 amino acids. Germline loops: CDR1 SEHNR, CDR2 FQNEAQ (reference sequence). Amplification targeted TCR beta CDR3 regions from RNA transcripts. The HTBI primer set served for first-round RT-PCR of the TCR CDR3. A single record per CDR3 protein comes from TCRdb applying MiXCR to the multiplex PCR reads. The repertoire has around 400,000 distinct CDR3 sequences, approximately 15% of them found once; the top ten carry 28%. This clonotype was seen ten or more times. Antigen unknown. For the diagnoses, clinical symptoms, serum thyroxine and TRAb, thyroid ultrasound and orbital computed tomography were used. Sampled blood dates from first hyperthyroidism diagnosis, and it precedes any ophthalmopathy symptoms. Source material for PBMCs was roughly 10 ml fresh peripheral blood.

The specimen was blood. The TCR originated in a woman younger than 35 with Graves' hyperthyroidism that later progressed to Graves' ophthalmopathy. The rearrangement joins TRBV7-9 to TRBJ2-5; the match to TRBD1 covers 8 bases. The DNA of the CDR3 is TGTGCCAGCAGCTCAAAGATGGCAGGGGGCTTGTACTTC. Protein sequence: CASSSKMAGGLYF.